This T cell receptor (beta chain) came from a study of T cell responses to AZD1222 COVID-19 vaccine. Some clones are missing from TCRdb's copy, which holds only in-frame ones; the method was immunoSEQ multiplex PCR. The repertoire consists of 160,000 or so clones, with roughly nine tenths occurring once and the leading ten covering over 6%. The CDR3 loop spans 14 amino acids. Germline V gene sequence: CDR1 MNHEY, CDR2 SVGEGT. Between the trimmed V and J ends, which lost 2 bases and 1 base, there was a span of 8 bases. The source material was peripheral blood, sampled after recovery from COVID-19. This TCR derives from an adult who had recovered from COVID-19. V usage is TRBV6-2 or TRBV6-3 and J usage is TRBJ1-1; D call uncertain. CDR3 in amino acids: CASSYGRPNTEAFF. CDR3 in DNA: TGTGCCAGCAGTTACGGTCGGCCGAACACTGAAGCTTTCTTT.